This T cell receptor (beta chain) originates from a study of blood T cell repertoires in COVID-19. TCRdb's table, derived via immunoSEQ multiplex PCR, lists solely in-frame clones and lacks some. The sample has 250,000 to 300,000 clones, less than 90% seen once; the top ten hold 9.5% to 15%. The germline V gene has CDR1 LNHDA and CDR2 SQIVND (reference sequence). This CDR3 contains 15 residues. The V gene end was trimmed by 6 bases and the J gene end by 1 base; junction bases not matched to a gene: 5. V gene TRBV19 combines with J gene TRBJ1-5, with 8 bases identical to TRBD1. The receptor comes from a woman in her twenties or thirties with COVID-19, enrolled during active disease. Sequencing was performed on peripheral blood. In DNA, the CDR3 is TGTGCCAGTAGCCAGGGGGCGACCAGCAATCAGCCCCAGCATTTT. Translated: CASSQGATSNQPQHF.